This T cell receptor (beta chain) stems from a study of memory CD4+ T cells and cytomegalovirus serostatus. About the research overall: This sample comes from healthy Belgian adults, fewer than 10 CMV seropositive, roughly 22 seronegative.

Points on this clone: What it binds is not known.

The sort gate was single viable CD3+CD4+CD8-CD45RO+ cells for memory CD4+ T cells. Study-level points and caveats: Median bootstrapped AUC for CMV status was about 0.96 originally, about 0.9 US-trained. Of roughly 180 reported CMV TCRbeta sequences, roughly 67 were found in memory CD4+ repertoires.

In the source study's methods: Out-of-frame sequences were removed, leaving around 2.2 million distinct TCRbeta sequences. Produced via immunoSEQ multiplex PCR; TCRdb's table is partial and in-frame only. V and J calls and clone size come straight from that table; D and trimming were deduced from the DNA. The sample shows tens of thousands of clones, around 79% of them seen only once. This CDR3 is 13 amino acids long. The V gene's germline CDR1 is GTSNPN and CDR2 SVGIG (reference sequence). V lost 2 bases, J lost 10 bases, and 10 bases stayed unmatched. The TCR sequence derives from an adult in good health and CMV-seronegative. Sequenced sample: memory CD4+ T cells from blood. The V and J genes are TRBV30 and TRBJ2-5, with TRBD1 identical over 7 bases. This CDR3 is CAWSPSRTGDQYF. For the CDR3, the DNA is TGTGCCTGGAGTCCCTCTCGGACAGGAGACCAGTACTTC.